The entry that follows covers one TCR beta chain sequence. Here immunoSEQ multiplex PCR was the method, and the copy in TCRdb shows in-frame clones only, minus some. This sample has 200,000 to 250,000 clones, with roughly nine tenths found just once. From germline, CDR1 is SGDLS and CDR2 YYNGEE. This CDR3 has 16 residues. V lost 1 base to trimming and J lost 7 bases; unmatched junction nucleotides: 8. This sample stems from a study of blood T cell repertoires in COVID-19. Study in general: Cohort 3 donors counted as recovered after two negative PCRs, clearance, or resolved symptoms.

Sequencing was carried out using PBMCs or T cells enriched from blood (not recorded which). The rearrangement joins TRBV9 to TRBJ2-1, with 10 bases aligning to TRBD1. The sequence was obtained from a woman between 50 and 59 years old in a cohort exposed to, infected with or recovered from COVID-19 (not recorded which). In DNA, the CDR3 is TGTGCCAGCAGCGTATCGGGACAGGGGATTAGGAATGAGCAGTTCTTC. This gives the protein CASSVSGQGIRNEQFF.